This passage covers 28 T cell receptor beta chains from one sample sequenced in a study of blood T cell repertoires in COVID-19. Clones were read by immunoSEQ multiplex PCR, and TCRdb kept only the in-frame ones, dropping some. Of about 100,000 clones in the sample, 90% to 95% were seen once. The sample consisted of peripheral blood. Every receptor here comes from a man aged 55 to 70 with acute or convalescent COVID-19.

The J gene is TRBJ1-6, the V gene TRBV7-8; 9 positions agree with TRBD1. Germline V gene lookup returns CDR1 SGHVS and CDR2 FQNEAQ. V lost 5 bases, J lost 8 bases, and 4 bases stayed unmatched. The CDR3 runs to 14 residues. The chain's CDR3 is CASSLRDRDSPLHF. CDR3 DNA: TGTGCCAGCAGCCTCCGGGACAGGGATTCACCCCTCCACTTT.

This rearrangement joins TRBV5-1 to TRBJ1-4, with a possible D match to TRBD1 (6 bases). Germline V gene data show CDR1 as SGHRS and CDR2 as YFSETQ. The V and J ends lost 1 base and 2 bases respectively, with 12 bases between them. CDR3 length: 16 amino acids. The CDR3 DNA reads as TGCGCCAGCAGCTTGTCGGGGGGCACGACTAATGAAAAACTGTTTTTT. Amino acid sequence: CASSLSGGTTNEKLFF.

J is TRBJ2-3 and V is TRBV6-4; 11 bases are shared with TRBD2. Germline CDR1 is MRHNA and CDR2 is SNTAGT. This CDR3 spans 17 amino acids. V trimming: 6 bases; J trimming: 4 bases; junction bases outside the gene matches: 12. As DNA, the CDR3 is TGTGCCAGCAGCCCACTAGCGGGAGCCCCCGGCGCAGATACGCAGTATTTT. The encoded protein is CASSPLAGAPGADTQYF.

The V gene is TRBV27, the J gene TRBJ1-2; 8 nucleotides agree with TRBD1. The CDR3 runs to 14 residues. Unmatched junction bases numbered 4, after V lost 0 bases and J lost 7 bases. CDR1 is MNHEY, CDR2 SMNVEV, per germline (reference sequence). CDR3 coding DNA: TGTGCCAGCAGTTTATCTCAGGGGGCGTCTGGCTACACCTTC. It specifies CASSLSQGASGYTF.

The chain couples TRBV7-6 to TRBJ1-1, with 7 bases identical to TRBD1. The CDR3 is made up of 15 amino acids. Germline values: CDR1 SGHVS, CDR2 FNYEAQ. With 1 base clipped from V and 9 bases from J, the junction kept 11 bases outside the gene matches. The CDR3 region has the DNA TGTGCCAGCAGCTTAGGCAGCACAGACAGGGTAAAAGCTTTCTTT. Protein: CASSLGSTDRVKAFF.

V and J are TRBV6-5 and TRBJ1-5; D is unresolved. Per the germline V gene, CDR1 is MNHEY and CDR2 is SVGAGI. Trimming left V 5 bases short and J 0 bases short, with 11 bases between. The CDR3 covers 15 residues. In DNA, the CDR3 is TGTGCCAGCAGTCCCAGACATATTAGCAATCAGCCCCAGCATTTT. As protein: CASSPRHISNQPQHF.

This chain uses TRBV18 with TRBJ1-6; 10 bases match TRBD1. Germline CDR1 and CDR2: KGHSH and LQKENI. V shed 2 bases and J 5 bases; nucleotides not matched to a gene: 9. The CDR3 is 18 amino acids. CDR3 amino acids: CASSPISGTGEDNSPLHF. The CDR3 DNA follows: TGTGCCAGCTCACCAATCTCCGGGACAGGGGAGGATAATTCACCCCTCCACTTT.

This clone has a single count. The chain recombines TRBV6-5 with TRBJ1-3; D gene unclear. Per the germline V gene, CDR1 is MNHEY and CDR2 is SVGAGI. The CDR3 runs 14 residues. Trimming stripped 5 bases from V and 0 bases from J, with 8 bases between. CDR3 bases: TGTGCCAGCAGTCCCCTCTTCTCTGGAAACACCATATATTTT. This gives the protein CASSPLFSGNTIYF.

V usage is TRBV5-1 and J usage is TRBJ2-2, with D perhaps TRBD2 (5 bases). The germline gives CDR1 SGHRS, CDR2 YFSETQ. The CDR3 is 15 amino acids. The V and J ends lost 4 bases and 7 bases respectively, with 17 bases between them. The CDR3 reads CASSLVGLANGELFF. The CDR3 DNA sequence: TGCGCCAGCAGCCTTGTTGGGCTAGCAAACGGGGAGCTGTTTTTT.

The chain recombines TRBV3-1 (or the pseudogene TRBV3-2) with TRBJ2-5; maybe TRBD2 (5 bases). Germline V gene lookup returns CDR1 LGHDT and CDR2 YNNKEL (reference sequence). With 2 bases removed from V and 9 bases from J, the gap between germline ends came to 13 bases. This CDR3 is 13 amino acids long. This CDR3 is CASSQFLDGAQYF. The CDR3 nucleotides are TGTGCCAGCAGCCAATTCCTGGACGGGGCCCAGTACTTC.

The chain recombines TRBV5-1 with TRBJ2-5; 7 nucleotides align to TRBD1. The CDR3 consists of 13 residues. Germline CDR1 is SGHRS and CDR2 is YFSETQ. J gave up 2 bases and V 8 bases, and 6 bases lay outside the gene matches. The DNA of the CDR3 is TGCGCCAGTAACAGGGGTTTTCAAGAGACCCAGTACTTC. Protein product: CASNRGFQETQYF. The full variable domain, its missing parts supplied by reference TRBV5-1 and TRBJ2-5, is KAGVTQTPRYLIKTRGQQVTLSCSPISGHRSVSWYQQTPGQGLQFLFEYFSETQRNKGNFPGRFSGRQFSNSRSEMNVSTLELGDSALYLCASNRGFQETQYFGPGTRLLVL.

J is TRBJ2-7 and V is TRBV7-9; a weak D match, TRBD2 (7 bases). Per the germline V gene, CDR1 is SEHNR and CDR2 is FQNEAQ (reference sequence). This CDR3 is 14 amino acids long. V lost 2 bases to trimming and J lost 6 bases, with 14 bases between them. The CDR3 loop is CASSLSRGASEQYV. CDR3 nucleotide sequence: TGTGCCAGCAGCTTATCTCGGGGGGCGAGCGAGCAGTACGTC.

J is TRBJ2-2 and V is TRBV19; 9 bases fit TRBD2. Germline lookup yields CDR1 LNHDA and CDR2 SQIVND (reference sequence). V shed 5 bases and J 5 bases; nucleotides not matched to a gene: 9. The length of the CDR3 is 16 residues. The CDR3 loop is CASSRREGLGTGELFF. As DNA, the CDR3 is TGTGCCAGTAGTCGGCGGGAGGGCCTCGGGACCGGGGAGCTGTTTTTT. The full variable domain, completed using reference TRBV19 and TRBJ2-2, is DGGITQSPKYLFRKEGQNVTLSCEQNLNHDAMYWYRQDPGQGLRLIYYSQIVNDFQKGDIAEGYSVSREKKESFPLTVTSAQKNPTAFYLCASSRREGLGTGELFFGEGSRLTVL.

J is TRBJ1-4 and V is TRBV7-2, with D tentatively TRBD1 (6 bases). The V and J ends lost 2 bases and 7 bases respectively, with 14 bases between them. This CDR3 comprises 15 residues. The germline V gene encodes CDR1 SGHTA and CDR2 FQGNSA. CDR3 region: CASSLPPGEGEKLFF. CDR3 sequence (DNA): TGTGCCAGCAGCTTACCCCCAGGGGAGGGTGAAAAACTGTTTTTT.

The CDR3 bases are TGTGCCAGCAGCTTATTAGCGGGAGGGGATGAGCAGTTCTTC. Translation: CASSLLAGGDEQFF. The gene calls are TRBV11-2 and TRBJ2-1, with 11 positions matching TRBD2. CDR1 is SGHAT and CDR2 is FQNNGV in the germline V gene. Trimming removed 2 bases from V and 8 bases from J; junction bases left unmatched: 2. The CDR3 extends over 14 amino acids.

The CDR3 is CAGPQGNSNQPQHF. CDR3 sequence (DNA): TGTGCCGGCCCACAGGGGAATAGCAATCAGCCCCAGCATTTT. The V call is TRBV19, the J call TRBJ1-5, with 7 positions matching TRBD1. Germline lookup yields CDR1 LNHDA and CDR2 SQIVND (reference sequence). CDR3 length: 14 amino acids. The V segment lost 11 bases and the J segment 0 bases; nucleotides outside the gene matches: 7.

The V call is TRBV25-1, the J call TRBJ1-1; 7 positions match TRBD1. The CDR3 contains 15 residues. Trimming took 11 bases from V and 0 from J; bases not matched to a gene: 12. CDR1 is MGHDK, CDR2 SYGVNS, per germline. CDR3 bases: TGTGCCCACGACAGGGCAACCTCCATGAACACTGAAGCTTTCTTT. It codes for CAHDRATSMNTEAFF.

This clone was recorded once. The genes are TRBV5-4 and TRBJ1-2; 10 bases line up with TRBD1. Germline CDR1 and CDR2: SGHNT and YYREEE (reference sequence). This CDR3 has 17 residues. The V segment lost 3 bases and the J segment 6 bases; nucleotides outside the gene matches: 14. CDR3 in amino acids: CASSSGTGAPLGDGYTF. DNA for the CDR3: TGTGCCAGCAGCTCCGGGACAGGGGCGCCCCTGGGGGATGGCTACACCTTC.

The V call is TRBV7-2, the J call TRBJ1-5, with a tentative D call TRBD1 (5 bases). Trimming took off 2 bases at V and 1 base at J, with 9 bases between the two ends. There are 15 residues in the CDR3. CDR1 is SGHTA and CDR2 is FQGNSA in the germline V gene. The CDR3 region is CASSLSGRSNQPQHF. The DNA for the CDR3 is TGTGCCAGCAGCTTATCAGGGAGGAGCAATCAGCCCCAGCATTTT.

The chain carries TRBV19 and TRBJ2-1; 7 nucleotides align to TRBD1. Germline V lookup: CDR1 LNHDA, CDR2 SQIVND (reference sequence). Germline trimming cut 6 bases from V and 6 bases from J; bases unmatched to any gene: 5. This CDR3 comprises 13 residues. The CDR3 loop reads CASSANRGNEQFF. CDR3 coding DNA: TGTGCCAGTAGCGCCAACAGGGGCAATGAGCAGTTCTTC.

The chain combines TRBV6-5 with TRBJ2-5; D not certain. Germline V lookup: CDR1 MNHEY, CDR2 SVGAGI. This CDR3 has 12 residues. Deletions cut 2 bases from V and 5 bases from J, with 6 bases between. The CDR3 loop reads CASSYLSETQYF. The CDR3 coding sequence is TGTGCCAGCAGTTACCTGTCTGAGACCCAGTACTTC.

The V and J genes are TRBV18 and TRBJ2-3, with D hard to call. CDR1 and CDR2 (germline): KGHSH, LQKENI. The CDR3 sequence is 15 residues long. Trimming shortened V by 1 base and J by 3 bases, and 11 bases separated the two germline ends. The CDR3 protein is CASSPLAPLTDTQYF. CDR3 bases: TGTGCCAGCTCACCACTAGCTCCCTTGACAGATACGCAGTATTTT.

J is TRBJ1-3 and V is TRBV11-2; 8 nucleotides align to TRBD1. Germline CDR1 and CDR2: SGHAT and FQNNGV. The CDR3 covers 16 residues. With 5 bases clipped from V and 4 bases from J, the junction kept 10 bases outside the gene matches. CDR3 protein: CASSRSQGARGNTIYF. The CDR3 DNA sequence: TGTGCCAGCAGCCGAAGTCAGGGGGCTCGAGGAAACACCATATATTTT. Looking up the rest from reference TRBV11-2 and TRBJ1-3 gives the full variable domain: EAGVAQSPRYKIIEKRQSVAFWCNPISGHATLYWYQQILGQGPKLLIQFQNNGVVDDSQLPKDRFSAERLKGVDSTLKIQPAKLEDSAVYLCASSRSQGARGNTIYFGEGSWLTVV.

The rearrangement uses TRBV30 and TRBJ1-2, with D possibly TRBD1 on 5 matching bases. Germline V gene sequence: CDR1 GTSNPN, CDR2 SVGIG (reference sequence). V dropped 2 bases and J dropped 1 base, with 11 bases sitting between them. The CDR3 is made up of 14 amino acids. CDR3 amino acids: CAWSRGGVNYGYTF. CDR3 nucleotides: TGTGCCTGGAGTCGGGGAGGGGTTAACTATGGCTACACCTTC.

This chain joins TRBV2 and TRBJ1-5; D uncertain. Germline V CDR1 and CDR2: SNHLY, FYNNEI. V was pared by 6 bases and J by 7 bases, with 19 bases between. CDR3 length: 15 residues. CDR3 DNA sequence: TGTGCCAGCAGAGCACAAATTGGGCGGGAGCAGCCCCAGCATTTT. Encoded protein: CASRAQIGREQPQHF.

CDR3 amino acids: CASTPRSDGNQPQHF. The CDR3 DNA is TGTGCCAGTACCCCTAGAAGCGATGGCAATCAGCCCCAGCATTTT. The V gene is TRBV19, the J gene TRBJ1-5; no reliable D call. The CDR3 runs to 15 residues. Germline CDR1 is LNHDA and CDR2 is SQIVND (reference sequence). Trimming cost V 7 bases and J 2 bases, with 15 bases left between them.

The V gene is TRBV5-1, the J gene TRBJ1-2; tentatively, D is TRBD1 (5 bases). The germline V and J ends were trimmed by 0 bases and 6 bases, with 15 bases remaining between them. Germline CDR1 SGHRS, CDR2 YFSETQ. This CDR3 has 15 residues. The CDR3 region has the DNA TGCGCCAGCAGCTTGGAGATAGGGGTAGAGCATGGCTACACCTTC. This encodes CASSLEIGVEHGYTF.

The gene calls are TRBV2 and TRBJ1-1, with D unclear. This CDR3 is built from 14 residues. Germline assignment: CDR1 SNHLY and CDR2 FYNNEI. Trimming took 7 bases from V and 1 from J, leaving 13 bases between them. The CDR3 loop is CASKYGEANTEAFF. The CDR3 DNA reads as TGTGCCAGCAAGTACGGGGAGGCGAACACTGAAGCTTTCTTT.